The next 15 T cell receptor beta chains were all read from a single sample in a study of shared clonotypes between healthy human individuals. Sequenced by immunoSEQ multiplex PCR; TCRdb stores in-frame clones only, minus some. The profile shows fewer than 1.8 million clones, 97% to 99% of them singletons. The sequenced sample consisted of naive CD4+ T cells sorted from blood. The subset was: CD45RA+ positively selected. These receptors all come from a man aged 25-45 years in good health.

The V call is TRBV11-2, the J call TRBJ2-2; 7 bases fit TRBD2. Germline-derived CDR1 and CDR2 are SGHAT and FQNNGV. With 7 bases clipped from V and 9 bases from J, the junction kept 14 bases outside the gene matches. CDR3 size: 15 residues. The CDR3 sequence: CASTPLGGPYRELFF. For the CDR3, the DNA is TGTGCCAGCACCCCTTTGGGAGGGCCATATAGGGAGCTGTTTTTT.

This chain links TRBV4-2 with TRBJ1-3; D is unclear. The CDR3 length is 16 residues. The V end lost 1 base, the J end lost 1 base, and 11 bases lay between the germline ends. Germline V gives CDR1 LGHNA, CDR2 YNFKEQ. CDR3 nucleotides: TGTGCCAGCAGCCAAGGGGAGGGAGCGTCTGGAAACACCATATATTTT. Its protein product is CASSQGEGASGNTIYF.

To note about this clone: This specimen includes other DNA sequences encoding the same CDR3. The chain recombines TRBV5-1 with TRBJ2-3; the D is unclear. The length of the CDR3 is 13 residues. Per germline, CDR1 SGHRS and CDR2 YFSETQ. The V and J ends lost 0 bases and 3 bases respectively, with 5 bases between them. In DNA form, the CDR3 reads TGCGCCAGCAGCTTGGAGAGTACAGATACGCAGTATTTT. Protein: CASSLESTDTQYF.

As concerns this clone: Other DNA sequences in this specimen translate into the identical CDR3. This sequence joins TRBV6-5 and TRBJ1-1; possibly TRBD1 for D (5 bases). CDR3 length: 13 amino acids. Trimming stripped 2 bases from V and 5 bases from J, with 9 bases between. Germline CDR1 MNHEY, CDR2 SVGAGI. CDR3 residues: CASSYGGGTEAFF. The DNA for the CDR3 is TGTGCCAGCAGTTACGGGGGGGGGACTGAAGCTTTCTTT.

The chain is built from TRBV6-1 and TRBJ2-7, with 8 bases that match TRBD2. The germline gives CDR1 MNHNS, CDR2 SASEGT. The V gene end was trimmed by 7 bases and the J gene end by 0 bases; junction bases not matched to a gene: 2. CDR3 length: 13 amino acids. The CDR3 sequence is CASNRGGSYEQYF. DNA for the CDR3: TGTGCCAGCAACCGGGGGGGCTCCTACGAGCAGTACTTC.

This chain connects TRBV28 to TRBJ1-1; the match to TRBD1 covers 9 bases. V lost 6 bases and J lost 7; bases outside the gene matches: 6. Per germline, CDR1 MDHEN and CDR2 SYDVKM. The CDR3 totals 13 residues. CDR3 DNA sequence: TGTGCCAGCAGACGGACAGGGGAGGTTGAAGCTTTCTTT. Its protein is CASRRTGEVEAFF.

This chain links TRBV7-9 with TRBJ1-2; 8 bases fit TRBD1. The length of the CDR3 is 13 residues. The ends lost 5 bases at V and 7 bases at J; junction bases unmatched: 6. The germline gives CDR1 SEHNR, CDR2 FQNEAQ (reference sequence). CDR3 amino acids: CASSGRGRIGYTF. The DNA of the CDR3 is TGTGCCAGCAGCGGCAGGGGGCGCATTGGCTACACCTTC.

The genes are TRBV15 and TRBJ2-1; no definite D call. CDR3 length equals 17 residues. V dropped 1 base and J dropped 0 bases, with 13 bases sitting between them. In germline, CDR1 is LNHNV, CDR2 YYDKDF (reference sequence). CDR3 DNA sequence: TGTGCCACCAGCAGAGTGTCGGGCTCGAGCTCCTACAATGAGCAGTTCTTC. Translated, it gives CATSRVSGSSSYNEQFF.

CDR3 sequence (DNA): TGTGCCACGGCGGACAGGGCTCTCGAGCAGTACTTC. Its protein product is CATADRALEQYF. The V call is TRBV2, the J call TRBJ2-7; 8 bases agree with TRBD1. The CDR3 sequence is 12 residues long. Germline CDR1 reads SNHLY; CDR2 reads FYNNEI. The V segment lost 10 bases and the J segment 6 bases; nucleotides outside the gene matches: 8.

This chain uses TRBV9 with TRBJ2-7; 7 nucleotides align to TRBD1. Germline V gene lookup returns CDR1 SGDLS and CDR2 YYNGEE. The CDR3 is 15 residues long. V was clipped by 2 bases and J by 2 bases; unmatched bases: 7. The CDR3 is CASSVGTANTYEQYF. The CDR3 DNA follows: TGTGCCAGCAGCGTCGGGACAGCGAACACCTACGAGCAGTACTTC. The whole variable domain, remainder taken from reference TRBV9 and TRBJ2-7, is DSGVTQTPKHLITATGQRVTLRCSPRSGDLSVYWYQQSLDQGLQFLIQYYNGEERAKGNILERFSAQQFPDLHSELNLSSLELGDSALYFCASSVGTANTYEQYFGPGTRLTVT.

The J gene is TRBJ2-3, the V gene TRBV5-1; D may be TRBD1 (6 bases). Trimming shortened V by 4 bases and J by 2 bases, and 8 bases separated the two germline ends. The V gene's germline CDR1 is SGHRS and CDR2 YFSETQ. There are 13 residues in the CDR3. CDR3 nucleotides: TGCGCCAGCAGCAGGACAGACACAGATACGCAGTATTTT. Translating gives CASSRTDTDTQYF.

The rearrangement uses TRBV19 and TRBJ1-5, with D uncertain. CDR1 and CDR2 (germline): LNHDA, SQIVND (reference sequence). The V and J ends lost 6 bases and 1 base respectively, with 16 bases between them. The CDR3 sequence is 16 residues long. In DNA form, the CDR3 reads TGTGCCAGTAGAGAGGTAGACCAGTCAAGCAATCAGCCCCAGCATTTT. Encoded protein: CASREVDQSSNQPQHF.

The V and J genes are TRBV28 and TRBJ1-4, with a weak D call TRBD1 (6 bases). This CDR3 comprises 13 residues. Trimming cost V 4 bases and J 6 bases, with 9 bases left between them. Germline V lookup: CDR1 MDHEN, CDR2 SYDVKM. Here the CDR3 DNA reads TGTGCCAGCAGTTCGGGGGCCCATGAAAAACTGTTTTTT. Its protein product is CASSSGAHEKLFF. Drawing the rest from reference TRBV28 and TRBJ1-4, the complete variable domain is DVKVTQSSRYLVKRTGEKVFLECVQDMDHENMFWYRQDPGLGLRLIYFSYDVKMKEKGDIPEGYSVSREKKERFSLILESASTNQTSMYLCASSSGAHEKLFFGSGTQLSVL.

The chain combines TRBV5-1 with TRBJ2-3; D gene ambiguous. Per the germline V gene, CDR1 is SGHRS and CDR2 is YFSETQ. Trimming removed 1 base from V and 6 bases from J, with 9 bases in between. This CDR3 is 13 amino acids long. The CDR3 loop reads CASSLLIGDTQYF. CDR3 nucleotides: TGCGCCAGCAGCTTGTTAATTGGGGATACGCAGTATTTT.

The chain carries TRBV19 and TRBJ2-6; the D call may be TRBD1 or TRBD2 (5 bases each). The germline V and J ends were trimmed by 3 bases and 0 bases, with 6 bases remaining between them. In germline, CDR1 is LNHDA, CDR2 SQIVND (reference sequence). The CDR3 has 15 residues. The CDR3 sequence is CASSIGTSGANVLTF. The CDR3 DNA sequence: TGTGCCAGTAGTATTGGGACCTCTGGGGCCAACGTCCTGACTTTC.